This T cell receptor (beta chain) was sequenced during a study of post-analysis software for immune sequencing data. Across the study: Relapsing-remitting, secondary progressive and progressive-relapsing multiple sclerosis were all included among the disease courses.

With respect to this clonotype: The antigen is unknown.

Tagging with unique molecular identifiers was a feature of the TCR beta cDNA libraries. Using its own MiXCR run on the PCR reads, TCRdb lists one record per CDR3 protein. The sample lists 650,000 to 850,000 distinct CDR3 sequences, around 42% occurring once. General study findings and limits: Compared with controls, patients showed significantly lower normalized Chao1 diversity. The F measure placed samples prepared in the same batch into strongly shared clusters. The five TRBV segments detected at higher frequency in patients than in controls included TRBV5-6, TRBV5-1 and TRBV20-1.

Per the germline V gene, CDR1 is MNHNY and CDR2 is SVGAGI (reference sequence). V gave up 7 bases and J gave up 2 bases, with 12 bases separating them. This CDR3 has 13 amino acids. The sequenced material came from blood. The chain recombines TRBV6-6 with TRBJ2-7; D may be TRBD1 (6 bases). The sequence was collected from a girl aged 10-17 years with multiple sclerosis. The CDR3 sequence is CASTRTETYEQYF. Here the CDR3 DNA reads TGTGCCAGCACCCGGACAGAAACCTACGAGCAGTACTTC.